A single sample gave rise to the 21 T cell receptor beta chains below, sequenced in a study of blood T cell repertoires in COVID-19. Sequenced by immunoSEQ multiplex PCR; TCRdb stores in-frame clones only, minus some. The sample lists approximately 450,000 clones, roughly 91% seen once, with 4% to 5.5% in the top ten. Material: peripheral blood. Receptors were obtained from a woman aged 25 to 39 with acute or convalescent COVID-19.

J is TRBJ1-1 and V is TRBV19; D not certain. The germline gives CDR1 LNHDA, CDR2 SQIVND (reference sequence). V was cut by 6 bases and J by 1 base, with 9 bases left in between. This CDR3 contains 13 residues. Here the CDR3 reads CASRSGTNTEAFF. CDR3 in DNA: TGTGCCAGTAGATCGGGTACGAACACTGAAGCTTTCTTT.

The chain joins TRBV6-2 or TRBV6-3 to TRBJ1-2; 7 nucleotides align to TRBD1. Germline V lookup: CDR1 MNHEY, CDR2 SVGEGT. The CDR3 has 15 amino acids. The ends lost 5 bases at V and 8 bases at J; junction bases unmatched: 14. The DNA for the CDR3 is TGTGCCAGCAGTCAAACAAACCGGGACAGTAAAGGCTACACCTTC. The encoded protein is CASSQTNRDSKGYTF.

The V and J genes are TRBV4-2 and TRBJ1-3; D not certain. The CDR3 loop spans 14 amino acids. Trimming removed 3 bases from V and 0 bases from J, with 6 bases in between. The germline CDR1 and CDR2 sequences are LGHNA and YNFKEQ. The chain's CDR3 is CASSQGLSGNTIYF. Here the CDR3 DNA reads TGTGCCAGCAGCCAGGGCCTCTCTGGAAACACCATATATTTT.

The chain couples TRBV30 to TRBJ1-3, with D possibly being TRBD1 (6 bases). V was pared by 0 bases and J by 8 bases, with 14 bases between. Germline V gene data show CDR1 as GTSNPN and CDR2 as SVGIG (reference sequence). The CDR3 is 14 residues long. CDR3 sequence reads: CAWSVGDTLDTIYF. Written as DNA, the CDR3 is TGTGCCTGGAGTGTAGGGGACACTCTGGACACCATATATTTT.

This chain connects TRBV5-6 to TRBJ2-3, with TRBD2 matching 7 bases. The CDR3 consists of 18 residues. CDR1 SGHDT and CDR2 YYEEEE come from the germline V gene. Trimming at V came to 4 bases and at J to 0 bases, leaving 14 bases not matched to a gene. The CDR3: CASSGRGYSGLSTDTQYF. The DNA of the CDR3 is TGTGCCAGCAGCGGGAGGGGATATAGCGGGTTAAGCACAGATACGCAGTATTTT.

The V and J genes are TRBV27 and TRBJ2-3, with 9 bases matching TRBD2. Germline CDR1 reads MNHEY; CDR2 reads SMNVEV (reference sequence). Trimming cost V 3 bases and J 3 bases; bases outside gene matches: 4. The CDR3 has 15 residues. The CDR3 DNA reads as TGTGCCAGCAGTTTGGGGACTAGCACTACAGATACGCAGTATTTT. Translated, it gives CASSLGTSTTDTQYF.

The chain has TRBV19 and TRBJ1-1, with 8 positions matching TRBD1. V lost 3 bases, J lost 6 bases, and 15 bases stayed unmatched. The CDR3 has 17 amino acids. Looked up from germline, CDR1 is LNHDA and CDR2 is SQIVND (reference sequence). The CDR3 bases are TGTGCCAGTAGTATCTCCTTTATAGACAGGGGACATCCTGAAGCTTTCTTT. Its translation is CASSISFIDRGHPEAFF. The full variable domain, with the rest looked up from reference TRBV19 and TRBJ1-1, is DGGITQSPKYLFRKEGQNVTLSCEQNLNHDAMYWYRQDPGQGLRLIYYSQIVNDFQKGDIAEGYSVSREKKESFPLTVTSAQKNPTAFYLCASSISFIDRGHPEAFFGQGTRLTVV.

The gene calls are TRBV3-1 (or the pseudogene TRBV3-2) and TRBJ1-2, with a weak D call TRBD1 (5 bases). The V and J ends lost 6 bases and 6 bases respectively, with 17 bases between them. Per germline, CDR1 LGHDT and CDR2 YNNKEL (reference sequence). The CDR3 spans 14 residues. CDR3 amino acids: CASSQDRGIDGYTF. The CDR3 DNA sequence: TGTGCCAGCAGTCAGGACCGGGGGATTGATGGCTACACCTTC.

The chain is built from TRBV5-1 and TRBJ1-4; 8 bases are a match to TRBD1. V gave up 5 bases and J gave up 5 bases; unmatched junction bases: 5. Per the germline V gene, CDR1 is SGHRS and CDR2 is YFSETQ. This CDR3 is 14 amino acids long. As DNA, the CDR3 is TGCGCCAGCAGTTCACAGGGGGAGAATGAAAAACTGTTTTTT. Its protein product is CASSSQGENEKLFF.

The chain employs TRBV18 and TRBJ1-5; 7 positions agree with TRBD1. Germline CDR1 and CDR2: KGHSH and LQKENI. The CDR3 contains 16 residues. V shed 2 bases and J 2 bases; nucleotides not matched to a gene: 6. CDR3 in DNA: TGTGCCAGCTCACCAATAAATGGACAGGGCAATCAGCCCCAGCATTTT. Its protein product is CASSPINGQGNQPQHF.

This chain uses TRBV2 with TRBJ2-7; 7 bases fit TRBD1. Unmatched junction bases numbered 8, after V lost 9 bases and J lost 0 bases. The germline CDR1 and CDR2 sequences are SNHLY and FYNNEI. The CDR3 sequence is 14 residues long. CDR3 sequence reads: CASTTGTRSYEQYF. The CDR3, as DNA: TGTGCCAGTACGACAGGGACCCGCTCCTACGAGCAGTACTTC.

The J gene is TRBJ2-7, the V gene TRBV21-1; the D call in the table, TRBD1, was not verified against the DNA. TRBV21-1 is deemed a pseudogene. The CDR3 covers 9 residues. CDR3 nucleotide sequence: TGTGCCAGCAGCGTTCAGTCTTATTTC. It yields the protein CASSVQSYF.

The rearrangement uses TRBV7-2 and TRBJ1-1; maybe TRBD1 (5 bases). The ends were cut back, 1 base at V and 7 bases at J, with 16 bases in the middle. The CDR3 is 15 amino acids. The germline CDR1 and CDR2 sequences are SGHTA and FQGNSA. The CDR3 protein is CASSLGGRNPFEAFF. CDR3 DNA: TGTGCCAGCAGCTTAGGGGGCCGCAATCCCTTTGAAGCTTTCTTT.

The chain combines TRBV7-3 with TRBJ2-2, with D perhaps TRBD1 (6 bases). The CDR3 spans 14 residues. Germline CDR1 SGHTA, CDR2 FQGTGA. The V and J ends lost 2 bases and 7 bases respectively, with 11 bases between them. The CDR3 sequence: CASSLDRGYGELFF. The CDR3 nucleotides are TGTGCCAGCAGCTTAGATAGGGGGTACGGGGAGCTGTTTTTT.

The rearrangement links TRBV30 to TRBJ1-2; tentative D call: TRBD1 (5 bases). Germline V gives CDR1 GTSNPN, CDR2 SVGIG (reference sequence). There are 13 residues in the CDR3. Trimming cost V 0 bases and J 5 bases, with 10 bases left between them. CDR3 residues: CAWSVGGDYGYTF. The CDR3 DNA reads TGTGCCTGGAGTGTGGGGGGGGATTATGGCTACACCTTC.

The J gene is TRBJ1-2, the V gene TRBV7-9; TRBD1 agrees at 8 bases. The germline gives CDR1 SEHNR, CDR2 FQNEAQ (reference sequence). With 2 bases clipped from V and 4 bases from J, the junction kept 3 bases outside the gene matches. CDR3 length equals 14 residues. The CDR3 DNA is TGTGCCAGCAGCTTAACAGGGGGGGTCTATGGCTACACCTTC. Protein: CASSLTGGVYGYTF.

This rearrangement joins TRBV12-5 to TRBJ2-5, with 7 bases identical to TRBD1. Germline CDR1 LGHNT, CDR2 FRNRAP. This CDR3 has 14 amino acids. J lost 1 base, V lost 8 bases, and 7 bases had no gene match. The CDR3 loop is CASKNGQAQETQYF. CDR3 coding DNA: TGTGCTAGTAAGAACGGACAGGCCCAAGAGACCCAGTACTTC.

This clone was seen once. The chain joins TRBV14 to TRBJ1-2; D is possibly TRBD1 (6 bases). Germline-derived CDR1 and CDR2 are SGHDN and FVKESK. V was pared by 2 bases and J by 7 bases, with 14 bases between. The CDR3 has 14 amino acids. The DNA for the CDR3 is TGTGCCAGCAGCCAAATCAGAGGGGGTGGTGGCTACACCTTC. Its protein is CASSQIRGGGGYTF.

The chain couples TRBV10-3 to TRBJ2-3, with TRBD2 matching 8 bases. The CDR3 is 14 amino acids. Germline CDR1 is ENHRY and CDR2 is SYGVKD. V trimming: 3 bases; J trimming: 7 bases; junction bases outside the gene matches: 6. This CDR3 reads CAISDTGGRNTQYF. DNA of the CDR3: TGTGCCATCAGTGACACGGGGGGGAGGAATACGCAGTATTTT.

This clone was seen only once. The genes are TRBV9 and TRBJ2-7; TRBD2 agrees at 8 bases. Germline trimming cut 1 base from V and 6 bases from J; bases unmatched to any gene: 9. CDR3 length: 15 residues. Germline lookup yields CDR1 SGDLS and CDR2 YYNGEE. The chain's CDR3 is CASSVTGTRTREQYF. In DNA form, the CDR3 reads TGTGCCAGCAGCGTAACCGGGACTAGGACCCGCGAGCAGTACTTC. Full variable domain (rest looked up from reference TRBV9 and TRBJ2-7): DSGVTQTPKHLITATGQRVTLRCSPRSGDLSVYWYQQSLDQGLQFLIQYYNGEERAKGNILERFSAQQFPDLHSELNLSSLELGDSALYFCASSVTGTRTREQYFGPGTRLTVT.

A single count supports this clone. The gene calls are TRBV7-6 and TRBJ1-2, with 7 bases aligning to TRBD1. Trimming at V came to 1 base and at J to 7 bases, leaving 9 bases not matched to a gene. CDR3 length: 15 residues. Germline lookup yields CDR1 SGHVS and CDR2 FNYEAQ. CDR3: CASSLEETGSAGYTF. CDR3 sequence (DNA): TGTGCCAGCAGCTTAGAGGAGACAGGGTCTGCTGGCTACACCTTC. The full variable domain, with the rest looked up from reference TRBV7-6 and TRBJ1-2, is GAGVSQSPRYKVTKRGQDVALRCDPISGHVSLYWYRQALGQGPEFLTYFNYEAQQDKSGLPNDRFSAERPEGSISTLTIQRTEQRDSAMYRCASSLEETGSAGYTFGSGTRLTVV.